Shown below are 7 T cell receptor beta chains from a single sample sequenced in a study of CD8 T cells in ankylosing spondylitis. TCRdb independently ran MiXCR on the 5' RACE reads; one entry per CDR3 protein. The top ten hold roughly 4% of the sample, which has approximately 290,000 distinct CDR3 sequences, about 20% seen once. The material sequenced was blood, either unsorted or a sorted T cell fraction (not recorded which). The receptors come from a female donor with ankylosing spondylitis or in good health (not recorded which).

The chain is built from TRBV6-1 and TRBJ1-1; a possible D gene is TRBD1 (5 bases). Looked up from germline, CDR1 is MNHNS and CDR2 is SASEGT. This CDR3 is built from 14 residues. V dropped 4 bases and J dropped 0 bases, with 9 bases sitting between them. The CDR3 reads CASSVGRMNTEAFF. CDR3 bases: TGTGCCAGCAGTGTGGGACGTATGAACACTGAAGCTTTCTTT.

In its sample, this clonotype was seen a few times. V gene TRBV12-3 or TRBV12-4 combines with J gene TRBJ2-1; no clear D. Between the trimmed V and J ends, which lost 3 bases and 9 bases, there was a span of 15 bases. The CDR3 spans 14 residues. CDR3 DNA: TGTGCCAGCAGTTTGGGAATTGAGTTAGGTGAGCAGTTCTTC. Translated: CASSLGIELGEQFF.

The rearrangement uses TRBV28 and TRBJ1-3, with D unresolved. V lost 8 bases and J lost 0, with 20 bases in between. This CDR3 is 17 amino acids long. CDR1 MDHEN and CDR2 SYDVKM come from the germline V gene. The CDR3 protein is CASYQFRLTASGNTIYF. CDR3 sequence (DNA): TGTGCCAGCTACCAGTTTCGTCTCACCGCCTCTGGAAACACCATATATTTT.

The genes are TRBV5-5 and TRBJ1-2; possibly TRBD1 for D (6 bases). Germline V gives CDR1 SGHKS, CDR2 YYEKEE (reference sequence). V was pared by 6 bases and J by 8 bases, with 23 bases between. The CDR3 consists of 15 residues. The CDR3 loop is CASTTGGHLTGGYTF. The CDR3 nucleotides are TGTGCCAGCACCACCGGGGGACACCTTACTGGGGGCTACACCTTC.

This rearrangement joins TRBV3-2 to TRBJ2-2; the D call TRBD1 from the table was never checked on the DNA. TRBV3-2 is an annotated pseudogene. The CDR3 runs to 14 residues. The CDR3 DNA sequence: TGTGCCAGCAGCCTCCTAAGGGGCGACGGGGAGCTGTTTTTT. Protein sequence: CASSLLRGDGELFF.

V usage is TRBV9 and J usage is TRBJ2-5; no clear D gene. Germline values: CDR1 SGDLS, CDR2 YYNGEE. The CDR3 has 16 residues. The ends were cut back, 0 bases at V and 1 base at J, with 13 bases in the middle. The CDR3 DNA is TGTGCCAGCAGCGTAGATGGAGAAAGGAGCCAAGAGACCCAGTACTTC. This translates into CASSVDGERSQETQYF.

This chain joins TRBV10-3 and TRBJ2-5; D is possibly TRBD2 (6 bases). Trimming shortened V by 0 bases and J by 5 bases, and 13 bases separated the two germline ends. Germline-derived CDR1 and CDR2 are ENHRY and SYGVKD. The CDR3 is 15 residues long. CDR3 in amino acids: CAISESEGLRETQYF. The CDR3 DNA reads as TGTGCCATCAGTGAGTCGGAGGGTTTGAGGGAGACCCAGTACTTC.